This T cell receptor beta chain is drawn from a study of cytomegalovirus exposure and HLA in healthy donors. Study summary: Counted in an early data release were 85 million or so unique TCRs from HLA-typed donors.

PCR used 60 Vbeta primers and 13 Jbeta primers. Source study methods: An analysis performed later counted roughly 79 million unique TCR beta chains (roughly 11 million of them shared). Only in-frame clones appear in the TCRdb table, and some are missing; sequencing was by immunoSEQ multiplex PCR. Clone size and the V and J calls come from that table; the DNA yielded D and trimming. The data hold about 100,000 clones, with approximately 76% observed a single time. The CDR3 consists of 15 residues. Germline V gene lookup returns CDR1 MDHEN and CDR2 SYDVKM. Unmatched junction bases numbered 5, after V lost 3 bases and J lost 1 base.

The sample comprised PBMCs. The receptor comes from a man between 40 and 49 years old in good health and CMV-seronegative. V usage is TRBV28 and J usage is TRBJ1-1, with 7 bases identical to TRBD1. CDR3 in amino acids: CASSLGTASNTEAFF. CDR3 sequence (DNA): TGTGCCAGCAGTTTGGGGACAGCCTCGAACACTGAAGCTTTCTTT.